This TCR beta chain was sequenced during a study of a mutant IDH1 vaccine in newly diagnosed glioma. Study-wide context: A roughly 60% male, approximately 38% female split and a mean age of around 41 years characterized treated patients. Study-wide points: Pseudoprogression seemingly bore no relation to changes in top peripheral T cell clonotypes.

TCRdb keeps only in-frame clones here, not all; method: immunoSEQ multiplex PCR. The sample includes over 35,000 clones, 83% seen only once; the top ten take over 4.5%. The time point is: week 35, safety follow-up. Topical imiquimod accompanied each vaccine dose, which consisted of 300 ug of mutant IDH1 20-mer peptide. With respect to this clone: No antigen is known for it.

V was trimmed by 6 bases and J by 6 bases, leaving 11 bases between them. Germline CDR1 is MNHNS and CDR2 is SASEGT. This CDR3 comprises 12 residues. The sequencing here drew on PBMCs, taken from a glioma patient whose treatment included an IDH1 peptide vaccine. This receptor was taken from a woman in her forties or fifties with glioma. The chain carries TRBV6-1 and TRBJ1-2; TRBD1 is a possible D gene (5 bases). Here the CDR3 DNA reads TGTGCCAGCAGGGGGGAGACAGATGGCTACACCTTC. As protein: CASRGETDGYTF.